This is a list of T cell receptor beta chains from one sample in a study of cytomegalovirus exposure and HLA in healthy donors. Profiled with immunoSEQ multiplex PCR; TCRdb holds only in-frame clones, not every one. The table records 150,000 to 200,000 clones, around four fifths of them present only once. The sequencing input was PBMCs. The receptors were sampled from a male donor in good health and CMV-seropositive. The CDR3 runs from the conserved cysteine through the conserved F or W. The order of the fields is V gene, D gene, clone size, J gene, CDR3 protein, CDR3 DNA. A D gene is named only where the DNA matches it firmly. Clone size appears in some rows only: once, few, many, or a class for an expanded clone.

TRBV10-3	-	-	TRBJ1-1	CAIAGQHTHTEAFF	TGTGCCATCGCTGGGCAGCACACTCACACTGAAGCTTTCTTT
TRBV6-1	-	-	TRBJ2-2	CASSEQRDGELFF	TGTGCCAGCAGTGAACAGAGGGACGGGGAGCTGTTTTTT
TRBV5-1	-	once	TRBJ1-1	CASSLEVGRGITEAFF	TGCGCCAGCAGCTTGGAAGTAGGCAGGGGAATTACTGAAGCTTTCTTT
TRBV18	-	-	TRBJ2-2	CASSPPSARAGGELFF	TGTGCCAGCTCACCACCTTCCGCTCGGGCGGGCGGGGAGCTGTTTTTT
TRBV28	TRBD1	-	TRBJ2-7	CASSSYRDSLEQYF	TGTGCCAGCAGCTCATACCGGGACAGTCTCGAGCAGTACTTC
TRBV2	-	few	TRBJ1-2	CASSELEGGYTF	TGTGCCAGCAGTGAATTGGAGGGGGGCTACACCTTC
TRBV7-9	-	-	TRBJ2-6	CASSYPGQTLSGANVLTF	TGTGCCAGCAGCTATCCGGGACAAACTCTCTCTGGGGCCAACGTCCTGACTTTC
TRBV5-8	TRBD1	-	TRBJ1-2	CASSLDRGLEGYTF	TGTGCCAGCAGCTTGGACAGGGGGCTGGAGGGCTACACCTTC
TRBV6-6	TRBD1	few	TRBJ2-7	CASSSMTGNYEQYF	TGTGCCAGCAGCTCCATGACAGGGAATTACGAGCAGTACTTC
TRBV4-2	TRBD2	-	TRBJ2-3	CASSQDLAGTQYF	TGTGCCAGCAGCCAAGATTTAGCGGGTACGCAGTATTTT
TRBV25-1	-	few	TRBJ1-2	CASSWGPYGYTF	TGTGCCAGCAGCTGGGGGCCGTATGGCTACACCTTC
TRBV4-1	-	once	TRBJ2-3	CASSQDPNTDTQYF	TGCGCCAGCAGCCAAGATCCCAACACAGATACGCAGTATTTT
TRBV19	-	-	TRBJ2-7	CASSLLVNYEQYF	TGTGCCAGTAGTCTCTTAGTCAACTACGAGCAGTACTTC
TRBV6-5	TRBD1	-	TRBJ2-1	CASSTGQAGNEQFF	TGTGCCAGCAGTACGGGACAGGCCGGGAATGAGCAGTTCTTC
TRBV5-1	-	-	TRBJ2-7	CASSLEGRQYF	TGCGCCAGCAGCTTGGAAGGGAGGCAGTACTTC
TRBV27	-	-	TRBJ1-2	CASSSVAPKSRGYTF	TGTGCCAGCAGTTCCGTGGCCCCGAAGTCCCGCGGCTACACCTTC
TRBV6-5	-	-	TRBJ2-7	CASSPRSGTYEQYF	TGTGCCAGCAGCCCGAGGAGCGGAACCTACGAGCAGTACTTC
TRBV6-5	TRBD1	few	TRBJ2-3	CASSYSPGQGADTQYF	TGTGCCAGCAGTTACTCGCCCGGACAGGGAGCAGATACGCAGTATTTT
TRBV29-1	-	once	TRBJ2-3	CSVETDTDTQYF	TGCAGCGTTGAGACAGACACAGATACGCAGTATTTT
TRBV7-2	TRBD1	-	TRBJ2-5	CASSFGQADQETQYF	TGTGCCAGCAGCTTCGGACAGGCTGACCAAGAGACCCAGTACTTC
TRBV11-2	TRBD2	-	TRBJ2-2	CASSLGLAGGIRTGELFF	TGTGCCAGCAGCTTAGGGCTAGCGGGGGGGATACGCACCGGGGAGCTGTTTTTT
TRBV7-6	-	few	TRBJ2-6	CASSSRFTGANVLTF	TGTGCCAGCAGCTCACGGTTTACCGGGGCCAACGTCCTGACTTTC
TRBV29-1	-	-	TRBJ1-2	CSVEPGLAYGYTF	TGCAGCGTTGAGCCGGGGTTGGCCTATGGCTACACCTTC
TRBV5-1	-	-	TRBJ2-7	CASSFGRTYEQYF	TGCGCCAGCAGCTTTGGCAGAACCTACGAGCAGTACTTC
TRBV29-1	-	-	TRBJ1-1	CSVKLAGAPAFF	TGCAGCGTGAAACTAGCGGGCGCGCCGGCTTTCTTT
TRBV30	TRBD1	once	TRBJ1-2	CAWSETGTYGYTF	TGTGCCTGGAGTGAGACAGGGACATATGGCTACACCTTC
TRBV13	-	-	TRBJ2-3	CASSLGADTQYF	TGTGCCAGCAGCTTGGGGGCGGATACGCAGTATTTT
TRBV5-6	-	-	TRBJ2-5	CASARIQETQYF	TGTGCCAGCGCCAGAATTCAAGAGACCCAGTACTTC
TRBV2	-	-	TRBJ2-1	CASSESLSGQFF	TGTGCCAGCAGTGAGTCCCTATCGGGGCAGTTCTTC
TRBV2	-	-	TRBJ2-3	CASTRGTDTQYF	TGTGCCAGCACTCGGGGCACAGATACGCAGTATTTT
TRBV5-8	TRBD1	-	TRBJ1-3	CASSLGTGGGNTIYF	TGTGCCAGCAGTCTCGGGACAGGGGGTGGAAACACCATATATTTT
TRBV2	TRBD2	-	TRBJ2-1	CASSEGGGGSHEQFF	TGTGCCAGCAGTGAAGGCGGGGGAGGTAGCCATGAGCAGTTCTTC
TRBV27	TRBD1	medium-sized	TRBJ2-1	CASSPDRGSNEQFF	TGTGCCAGCAGTCCCGACAGGGGTAGTAATGAGCAGTTCTTC